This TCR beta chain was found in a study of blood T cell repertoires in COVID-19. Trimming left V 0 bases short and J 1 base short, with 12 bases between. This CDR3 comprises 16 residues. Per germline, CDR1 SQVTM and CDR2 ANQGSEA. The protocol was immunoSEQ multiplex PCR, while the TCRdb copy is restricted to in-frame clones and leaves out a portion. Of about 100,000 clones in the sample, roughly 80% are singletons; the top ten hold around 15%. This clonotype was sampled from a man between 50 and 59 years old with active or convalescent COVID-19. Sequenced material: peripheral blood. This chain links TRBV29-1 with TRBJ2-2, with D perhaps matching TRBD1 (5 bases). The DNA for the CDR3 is TGCAGCGTTGAAGATCATCAGGGATGGAACACCGGGGAGCTGTTTTTT. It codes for CSVEDHQGWNTGELFF.